These 22 T cell receptor beta chains originate from one sample sequenced in a study of blood T cell repertoires in COVID-19. The method was immunoSEQ multiplex PCR; TCRdb's version includes in-frame clones alone and lacks a portion of them. This table holds approximately 150,000 clones, about nine tenths found once. Sequencing was carried out using peripheral blood. These receptors were collected from a woman in her sixties or seventies with acute or convalescent COVID-19.

V and J are TRBV5-1 and TRBJ1-6, with TRBD1 matching 7 bases. CDR1 is SGHRS, CDR2 YFSETQ, per germline. The CDR3 length is 15 residues. V lost 2 bases, J lost 5 bases, and 4 bases stayed unmatched. The CDR3 loop is CASSLGTADNSPLHF. The CDR3 region has the DNA TGCGCCAGCAGCTTAGGGACAGCTGATAATTCACCCCTCCACTTT.

This chain connects TRBV6-4 to TRBJ2-1; unclear D gene. Germline lookup yields CDR1 MRHNA and CDR2 SNTAGT. This CDR3 is built from 13 residues. The germline V and J ends were trimmed by 6 bases and 10 bases, with 16 bases remaining between them. The CDR3 protein is CASSLAHSGEQFF. CDR3 nucleotides: TGTGCCAGCAGCTTAGCTCACTCTGGCGAGCAGTTCTTC.

CDR3: CASSSKQGIDGYTF. In DNA, the CDR3 is TGCGCCAGCAGCTCGAAACAGGGGATCGATGGCTACACCTTC. V is TRBV4-1 and J is TRBJ1-2, with TRBD1 matching over 7 bases. The CDR3 sequence is 14 residues long. Trimming cost V 5 bases and J 6 bases; bases outside gene matches: 9. Germline V gene sequence: CDR1 MGHRA, CDR2 YSYEKL.

Here the CDR3 DNA reads TGCGCCAGCAGCCAAGAGGGCCGAGGGAGCTCCTACAATGAGCAGTTCTTC. Residues: CASSQEGRGSSYNEQFF. V is TRBV4-3 and J is TRBJ2-1; D possibly corresponds to TRBD2 (5 bases). V dropped 0 bases and J dropped 0 bases, with 12 bases sitting between them. The CDR3 runs 17 residues. Germline assignment: CDR1 LGHNA and CDR2 YSLEER.

This sequence joins TRBV19 and TRBJ2-1; 10 bases align to TRBD2. V gave up 5 bases and J gave up 0 bases; unmatched junction bases: 7. The germline CDR1 and CDR2 sequences are LNHDA and SQIVND (reference sequence). CDR3 length: 17 residues. The CDR3 reads CASSPRTSGSSYNEQFF. The CDR3 DNA is TGTGCCAGTAGTCCCCGGACTAGCGGTAGCTCCTACAATGAGCAGTTCTTC.

The V gene is TRBV11-3, the J gene TRBJ2-7; D is perhaps TRBD1 (6 bases). CDR1 and CDR2 (germline): SGHNT, YENEEA. The CDR3 is 15 amino acids. V lost 3 bases and J 3 bases, leaving 15 bases between the germline ends. In DNA form, the CDR3 reads TGTGCCAGCAGCTTGGGCTCCGGGACACACTACGAGCAGTACTTC. Protein product: CASSLGSGTHYEQYF.

In DNA, the CDR3 is TGTGCCAGCAGCGTAGAAGGACTAAAGAGCTCTGGAAACACCATATATTTT. Protein: CASSVEGLKSSGNTIYF. V usage is TRBV9 and J usage is TRBJ1-3, with D uncertain. Germline-derived CDR1 and CDR2 are SGDLS and YYNGEE. The CDR3 extends over 17 amino acids. V was cut by 0 bases and J by 0 bases, with 13 bases left in between. Full variable domain (missing parts from reference TRBV9 and TRBJ1-3): DSGVTQTPKHLITATGQRVTLRCSPRSGDLSVYWYQQSLDQGLQFLIQYYNGEERAKGNILERFSAQQFPDLHSELNLSSLELGDSALYFCASSVEGLKSSGNTIYFGEGSWLTVV.

This clone has a single count. DNA of the CDR3: TGTGCCAGCAGTTTAGTACTAGCGGCAGCCTACGAGCAGTACTTC. Protein: CASSLVLAAAYEQYF. The genes are TRBV28 and TRBJ2-7; TRBD2 matches 8 bases. Trimming cost V 2 bases and J 2 bases; bases outside gene matches: 5. The CDR3 has 15 amino acids. Looked up from germline, CDR1 is MDHEN and CDR2 is SYDVKM.

The chain uses TRBV30 and TRBJ1-5; D perhaps matches TRBD1 (6 bases). This CDR3 region has 13 residues. V was cut by 5 bases and J by 4 bases, with 12 bases left in between. Germline CDR1 and CDR2: GTSNPN and SVGIG (reference sequence). The chain's CDR3 is CAWGGSGNQPQHF. The CDR3 DNA reads as TGTGCCTGGGGGGGCAGTGGGAATCAGCCCCAGCATTTT.

V and J are TRBV24-1 and TRBJ2-2; the match to TRBD2 covers 7 bases. With 3 bases clipped from V and 6 bases from J, the junction kept 6 bases outside the gene matches. In germline, CDR1 is KGHDR, CDR2 SFDVKD. The CDR3 sequence is 15 residues long. In DNA form, the CDR3 reads TGTGCCACCAGTGATGCCGGACTAGTCTCCGGGGAGCTGTTTTTT. This translates into CATSDAGLVSGELFF.

CDR3 sequence: CATSDPGQVTDTQYF. Written as DNA, the CDR3 is TGTGCCACCAGTGACCCTGGACAGGTCACAGATACGCAGTATTTT. The V gene is TRBV24-1, the J gene TRBJ2-3; 7 bases are shared with TRBD1. CDR3 length: 15 amino acids. The junction had 5 bases not matched to a gene; V was cut back by 4 bases and J by 2 bases. Per the germline V gene, CDR1 is KGHDR and CDR2 is SFDVKD.

The V gene is TRBV4-2, the J gene TRBJ1-1; 8 positions agree with TRBD1. The CDR3 is made up of 14 amino acids. V trimming: 5 bases; J trimming: 1 base; junction bases outside the gene matches: 3. From germline, CDR1 is LGHNA and CDR2 YNFKEQ. The CDR3 nucleotides are TGTGCCAGCAGCTATGGACAGGGGAACACTGAAGCTTTCTTT. As protein: CASSYGQGNTEAFF.

This sequence joins TRBV2 and TRBJ2-2, with 7 bases that match TRBD1. The CDR3 loop spans 15 amino acids. The germline CDR1 and CDR2 sequences are SNHLY and FYNNEI. Unmatched junction bases numbered 2, after V lost 2 bases and J lost 2 bases. CDR3: CASSEQGVNTGELFF. The CDR3 DNA is TGTGCCAGCAGTGAACAGGGGGTTAACACCGGGGAGCTGTTTTTT.

This clone was counted a few times. The gene calls are TRBV7-8 and TRBJ1-6; TRBD1 aligns across 7 bases. After removal of 2 bases from V and 6 bases from J, the junction contained 4 bases not matched to a gene. Germline V gene data show CDR1 as SGHVS and CDR2 as FQNEAQ. CDR3 size: 15 residues. This chain's CDR3 is CASSLITGVNSPLHF. CDR3 nucleotides: TGTGCCAGCAGCTTAATTACAGGGGTTAATTCACCCCTCCACTTT.

V is TRBV6-5 and J is TRBJ2-2, with 7 positions matching TRBD1. The CDR3 is 14 residues long. The germline CDR1 and CDR2 sequences are MNHEY and SVGAGI. The ends lost 6 bases at V and 4 bases at J; junction bases unmatched: 5. The DNA of the CDR3 is TGTGCCAGCAGAGGGGACAGCAGCACCGGGGAGCTGTTTTTT. Translated: CASRGDSSTGELFF.

The J gene is TRBJ2-2, the V gene TRBV4-1, with 9 bases that match TRBD2. Germline V gene lookup returns CDR1 MGHRA and CDR2 YSYEKL. V shed 6 bases and J 1 base; nucleotides not matched to a gene: 3. The CDR3 extends over 15 amino acids. As DNA, the CDR3 is TGCGCCAGCAGACCTAGCGGGAAGAACACCGGGGAGCTGTTTTTT. Protein product: CASRPSGKNTGELFF.

CDR3 in amino acids: CSVAGQGLSDTQYF. As DNA, the CDR3 is TGCAGCGTTGCGGGACAGGGACTCTCGGATACGCAGTATTTT. The V call is TRBV29-1, the J call TRBJ2-3; 9 positions match TRBD1. Germline V gene sequence: CDR1 SQVTM, CDR2 ANQGSEA. The V and J ends lost 4 bases and 6 bases, in that order; junction bases with no gene match: 8. The CDR3 has 14 amino acids.

The CDR3 sequence is CASSRGSRLASTGELFF. In DNA, the CDR3 is TGTGCCAGCAGCCGAGGGTCCCGACTAGCTTCCACCGGGGAGCTGTTTTTT. V gene TRBV7-3 combines with J gene TRBJ2-2; 7 positions match TRBD2. The CDR3 runs 17 residues. The germline CDR1 and CDR2 sequences are SGHTA and FQGTGA. V lost 5 bases, J lost 4 bases, and 13 bases stayed unmatched.

This chain connects TRBV7-2 to TRBJ1-5; D ambiguous. Trimming stripped 5 bases from V and 3 bases from J, with 14 bases between. Per germline, CDR1 SGHTA and CDR2 FQGNSA. The CDR3 is 15 amino acids. The chain's CDR3 is CASSITGFFNQPQHF. The CDR3 nucleotides read TGTGCCAGCAGCATAACCGGGTTTTTCAATCAGCCCCAGCATTTT.

The CDR3 here is CASRLETNDRVFEKLFF. CDR3 nucleotide sequence: TGTGCAAGTCGCTTAGAGACAAATGACAGGGTCTTTGAAAAACTGTTTTTT. The chain recombines TRBV12-2 with TRBJ1-4; the table's D gene call, TRBD1, was not cross checked with the DNA. TRBV12-2 is classified as a pseudogene. The CDR3 has 17 residues.

This chain joins TRBV3-1 (or the pseudogene TRBV3-2) and TRBJ1-6; D not certain. The CDR3 is made up of 15 amino acids. Between the trimmed V and J ends, which lost 1 base and 7 bases, there was a span of 11 bases. Germline lookup yields CDR1 LGHDT and CDR2 YNNKEL (reference sequence). CDR3 nucleotide sequence: TGTGCCAGCAGCCAAGGGCAGGCTCCGAATTCACCCCTCCACTTT. Protein: CASSQGQAPNSPLHF.

This clone has just one count. The CDR3 bases are TGTGCCAGCTGGAGGACAGGGGATGGCTACACCTTC. Residues: CASWRTGDGYTF. The chain joins TRBV6-5 to TRBJ1-2, with 9 bases matching TRBD1. Germline V gives CDR1 MNHEY, CDR2 SVGAGI. The CDR3 runs 12 residues. V was pared by 8 bases and J by 6 bases, with 4 bases of the junction left unmatched.